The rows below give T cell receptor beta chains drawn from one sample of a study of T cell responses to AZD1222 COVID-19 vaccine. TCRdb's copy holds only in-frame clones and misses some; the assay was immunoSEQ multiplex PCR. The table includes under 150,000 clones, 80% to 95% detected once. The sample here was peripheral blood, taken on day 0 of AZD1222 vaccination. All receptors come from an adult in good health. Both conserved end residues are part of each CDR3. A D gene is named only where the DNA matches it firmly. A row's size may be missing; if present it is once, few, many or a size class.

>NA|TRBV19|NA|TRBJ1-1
TGTGCCAGTACGAACAGGGCGAACACTGAAGCTTTCTTT
CASTNRANTEAFF
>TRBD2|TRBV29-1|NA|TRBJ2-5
TGCAGCGTTGAATCTCGGAGGGAGGGAGGTGAGACCCAGTACTTC
CSVESRREGGETQYF
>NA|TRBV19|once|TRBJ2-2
TGTGCCAGTAGTATGTACGGGGGCTTGGGCACCGGGGAGCTGTTTTTT
CASSMYGGLGTGELFF
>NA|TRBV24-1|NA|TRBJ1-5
TGTGCCACCAGTGATAACAGGTTTCAGCCCCAGCATTTT
CATSDNRFQPQHF
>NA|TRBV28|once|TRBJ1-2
TGTGCCAGCCAAGGACAGACCTATGGCTACACCTTC
CASQGQTYGYTF
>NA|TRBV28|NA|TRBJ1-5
TGTGCCAGCAGCCCCCCCATTAGATCTGGAGGGCAGCCCCAGCATTTT
CASSPPIRSGGQPQHF
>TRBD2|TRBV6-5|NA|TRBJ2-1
TGTGCCAGCACTCTTAGCGGGAGTACGGATGAGCAGTTCTTC
CASTLSGSTDEQFF
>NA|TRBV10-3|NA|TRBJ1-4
TGTGCCATCAGCCCCGGGATCTCCGTGGGGGAAAAACTGTTTTTT
CAISPGISVGEKLFF
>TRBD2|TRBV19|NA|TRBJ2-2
TGTGCCAGTAGTTGGCGACTAGCCTACCAAACGCTCACCGGGGAGCTGTTTTTT
CASSWRLAYQTLTGELFF
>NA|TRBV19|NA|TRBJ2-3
TGTGCCAGTAGTATAGAAACTAGCCGCGATACGCAGTATTTT
CASSIETSRDTQYF
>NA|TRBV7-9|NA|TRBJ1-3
TGTGCCAGCAGCGCAAGCTCTGGAAACACCATATATTTT
CASSASSGNTIYF
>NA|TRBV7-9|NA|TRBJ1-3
TGTGCCAGCAGCTTAGTTCAGGAGGGCTCTGGAAACACCATATATTTT
CASSLVQEGSGNTIYF
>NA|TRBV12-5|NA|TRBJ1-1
TGTGCTAGTGGTTTGGGTCAGTCTGAAGCTTTCTTT
CASGLGQSEAFF
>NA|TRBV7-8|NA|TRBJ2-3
TGTGCCAGCAGCTTAGGTCTCCTGAGGGGCACAGATACGCAGTATTTT
CASSLGLLRGTDTQYF
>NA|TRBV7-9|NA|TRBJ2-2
TGTGCCAGCAGCTTAGGACACTCCTTAACGGGGGAGCTGTTTTTT
CASSLGHSLTGELFF
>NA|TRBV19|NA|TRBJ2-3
TGTGCCAGTAGTACCGGGGTAGGCACAGATACGCAGTATTTT
CASSTGVGTDTQYF
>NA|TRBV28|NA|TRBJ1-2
TGTGCCAGCAGTATCAGGGGTGACTATGGCTACACCTTC
CASSIRGDYGYTF
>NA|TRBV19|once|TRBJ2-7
TGTGCCAGTACCGAAGGCCCCCGAGGCGAGCAGTACTTC
CASTEGPRGEQYF
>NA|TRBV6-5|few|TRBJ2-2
TGTGCCAGCGGGACCAGGGAGCTGTTTTTT
CASGTRELFF
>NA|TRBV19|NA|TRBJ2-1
TGTGCCAGTAGTTCCCACGGGGGAAATGAGCAGTTCTTC
CASSSHGGNEQFF
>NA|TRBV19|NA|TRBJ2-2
TGTGCCAGTAGTATATCAGGGCAGTACACCGGGGAGCTGTTTTTT
CASSISGQYTGELFF
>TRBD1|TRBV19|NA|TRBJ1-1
TGTGCCAGTAGTACCCCCGGACAGGGCGAAGCTTTCTTT
CASSTPGQGEAFF
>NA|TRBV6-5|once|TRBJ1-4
TGTGCCAGCCGGAATCGCCAGGACGCTAATGAAAAACTGTTTTTT
CASRNRQDANEKLFF
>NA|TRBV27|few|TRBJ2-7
TGTGCCACCGAAGACAGCTCCTCCTACGAGCAGTACTTC
CATEDSSSYEQYF
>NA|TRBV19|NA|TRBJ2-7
TGTGCCAGTAGTATTTCGGGACAATCCTACGAGCAGTACTTC
CASSISGQSYEQYF